The table lists the clone carrying this TCR beta chain with many counts. Its antigen is not known. V was clipped by 6 bases and J by 1 base, with 15 bases between them. The CDR3 extends over 15 amino acids. Germline V CDR1 and CDR2: SEHNR, FQNEAQ (reference sequence). These data come from a study of T cell repertoires in cytomegalovirus infection. Background on the study: Public TCR beta signatures were indicative of both CMV infection and a matching HLA type. Findings and caveats of the study: CMV-specific TCR beta clonotypes restricted by HLA-C dominated the ex vivo response. Cumulated frequencies of public TCR beta families served to identify carriers of CMV plus the relevant HLA.

TCRdb fed the reads into MiXCR, producing one record per CDR3 protein. The data show approximately 990,000 distinct CDR3 sequences, with approximately 31% seen just once and around 15% held by the top ten. Sequenced here: cultured CD8+ T cells from PBMCs, sampled from culture after CMV antigen stimulation. The rearrangement uses TRBV7-9 and TRBJ1-1; maybe TRBD1 (5 bases). This receptor was taken from a human donor in good health (CMV status not recorded). Some clones in this sample may be carry-over from other donors' samples. Here the CDR3 reads CASSRNRWGNTEAFF. CDR3 DNA sequence: TGTGCCAGCAGTCGAAACAGGTGGGGGAACACTGAAGCTTTCTTT.